Sequencing of this TCR beta chain was carried out in a study of beta chain features in type 1 diabetes. About the research overall: When patients were set against healthy donors, age, gender and cell yields were similar. Sorted cells numbering around 100,000,000 were examined across all samples. Findings and caveats of the study: TCRB CDR3s from Type 1 diabetes patients were moderately but significantly shorter in all four CD4+ subsets.

Concerning this clone: Its specificity is unknown.

Expressed TCRB transcripts were sequenced after all isolated RNA was converted to cDNA. Sequenced by immunoSEQ multiplex PCR; TCRdb stores in-frame clones only, minus some. The table shows some 660,000 clones, with over 11% occurring only once. CD45RO/CCR7/CD25/CD127/CD95/CD27 staining was used to isolate CD4+ naive, central memory, regulatory and stem cell-like memory cells by sorting. Sequences were obtained from naive CD4+ T cells from blood. This clonotype was sampled from a man between 18 and 29 years old with type 1 diabetes.

The CDR3 sequence: CAWGLTDTQYF. CDR3 nucleotide sequence: TGTGCCTGGGGCCTAACAGATACGCAGTATTTT. The chain combines TRBV30 with TRBJ2-3; D is ambiguous. V gave up 5 bases and J gave up 3 bases, with 6 bases separating them. The germline CDR1 and CDR2 sequences are GTSNPN and SVGIG (reference sequence). The CDR3 has 11 residues.